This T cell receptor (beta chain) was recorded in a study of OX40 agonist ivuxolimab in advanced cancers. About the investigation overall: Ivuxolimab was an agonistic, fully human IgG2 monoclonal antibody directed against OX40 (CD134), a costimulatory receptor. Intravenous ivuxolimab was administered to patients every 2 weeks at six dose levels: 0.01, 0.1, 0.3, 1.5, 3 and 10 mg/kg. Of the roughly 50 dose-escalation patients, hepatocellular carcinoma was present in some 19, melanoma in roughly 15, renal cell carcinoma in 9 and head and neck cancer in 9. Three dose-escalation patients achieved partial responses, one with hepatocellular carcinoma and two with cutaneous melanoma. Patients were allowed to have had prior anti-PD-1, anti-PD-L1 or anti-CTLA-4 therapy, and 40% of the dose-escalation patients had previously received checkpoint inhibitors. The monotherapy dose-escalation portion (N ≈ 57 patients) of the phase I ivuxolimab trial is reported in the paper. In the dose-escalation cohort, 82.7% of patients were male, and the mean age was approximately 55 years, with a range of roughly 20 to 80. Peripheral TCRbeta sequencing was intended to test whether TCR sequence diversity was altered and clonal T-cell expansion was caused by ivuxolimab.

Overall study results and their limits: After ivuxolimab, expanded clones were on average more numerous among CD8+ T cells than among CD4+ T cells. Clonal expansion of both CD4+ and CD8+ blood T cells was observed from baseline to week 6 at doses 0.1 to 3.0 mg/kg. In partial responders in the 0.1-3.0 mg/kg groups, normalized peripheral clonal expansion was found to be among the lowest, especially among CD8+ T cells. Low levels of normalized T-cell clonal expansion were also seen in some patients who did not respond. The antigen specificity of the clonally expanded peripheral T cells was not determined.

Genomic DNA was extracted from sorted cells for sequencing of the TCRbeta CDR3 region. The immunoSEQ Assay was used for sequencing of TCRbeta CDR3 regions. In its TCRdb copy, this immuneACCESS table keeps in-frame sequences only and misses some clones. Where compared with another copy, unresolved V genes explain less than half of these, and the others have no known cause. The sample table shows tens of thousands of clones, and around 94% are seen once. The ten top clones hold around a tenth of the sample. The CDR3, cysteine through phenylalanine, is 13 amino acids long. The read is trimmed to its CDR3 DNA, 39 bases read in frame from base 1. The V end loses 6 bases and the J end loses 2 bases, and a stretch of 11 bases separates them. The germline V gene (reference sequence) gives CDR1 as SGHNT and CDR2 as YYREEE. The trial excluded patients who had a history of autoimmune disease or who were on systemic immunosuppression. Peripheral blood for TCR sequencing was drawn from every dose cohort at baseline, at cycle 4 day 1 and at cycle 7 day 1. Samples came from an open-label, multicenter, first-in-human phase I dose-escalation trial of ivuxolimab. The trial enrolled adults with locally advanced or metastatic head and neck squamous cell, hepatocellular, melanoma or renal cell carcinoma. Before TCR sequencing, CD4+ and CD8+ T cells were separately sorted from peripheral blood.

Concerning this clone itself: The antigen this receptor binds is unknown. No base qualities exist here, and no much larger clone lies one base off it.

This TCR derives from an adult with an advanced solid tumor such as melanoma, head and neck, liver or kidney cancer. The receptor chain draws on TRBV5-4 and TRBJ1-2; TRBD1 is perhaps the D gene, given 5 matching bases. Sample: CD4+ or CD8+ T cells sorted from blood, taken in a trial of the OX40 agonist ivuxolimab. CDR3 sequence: CASIGPGNYGYTF. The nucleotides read TGTGCCAGCATCGGCCCAGGGAACTATGGCTACACCTTC.